A selection of T cell receptor beta chains follows, all from one sample in a study of T cell responses to AZD1222 COVID-19 vaccine. Data came from immunoSEQ multiplex PCR; TCRdb stores just in-frame clones and leaves some out. The profile shows 100,000 or so clones, roughly 90% of them singletons. Sequencing used peripheral blood, obtained on day 0 of AZD1222 vaccination. These receptors all come from an adult in good health. CDR3s include the opening cysteine and the closing phenylalanine or tryptophan. D genes are given only for firm matches. Clone size appears in some rows only: once, few, many, or a class for an expanded clone.

J gene: TRBJ2-2; V gene: TRBV9; D gene: -; clone size: -; CDR3 protein: CASSGNRWGETGELFF; CDR3 DNA: TGTGCCAGCAGCGGCAACCGGTGGGGGGAGACCGGGGAGCTGTTTTTT
J gene: TRBJ2-3; V gene: TRBV28; D gene: -; clone size: -; CDR3 protein: CASIGRTSTDAQYF; CDR3 DNA: TGTGCCAGCATCGGAAGAACTAGCACAGATGCGCAGTATTTT
J gene: TRBJ2-3; V gene: TRBV29-1; D gene: TRBD2; clone size: -; CDR3 protein: CSVLAGGSTDTQYF; CDR3 DNA: TGCAGCGTACTAGCGGGGGGGAGCACAGATACGCAGTATTTT
J gene: TRBJ2-3; V gene: TRBV10-3; D gene: TRBD2; clone size: few; CDR3 protein: CAIRTIAGGHTDTQYF; CDR3 DNA: TGTGCCATCAGAACGATAGCGGGAGGACACACAGATACGCAGTATTTT
J gene: TRBJ1-3; V gene: TRBV5-6; D gene: -; clone size: -; CDR3 protein: CASSRTLVGAAGNTIYF; CDR3 DNA: TGTGCCAGCAGCAGAACCCTTGTGGGGGCCGCTGGAAACACCATATATTTT
J gene: TRBJ2-4; V gene: TRBV11-2; D gene: -; clone size: -; CDR3 protein: CASSLGGLAAAKNIQYF; CDR3 DNA: TGTGCCAGCAGCTTGGGAGGACTCGCTGCAGCCAAAAACATTCAGTACTTC
J gene: TRBJ2-7; V gene: TRBV12-3/TRBV12-4; D gene: -; clone size: -; CDR3 protein: CASSLLGSYEQYF; CDR3 DNA: TGTGCCAGCAGTTTATTAGGGTCCTACGAGCAGTACTTC
J gene: TRBJ1-1; V gene: TRBV6-4; D gene: -; clone size: -; CDR3 protein: CASSGRESSNTEAFF; CDR3 DNA: TGTGCCAGCAGCGGCAGGGAAAGCTCGAACACTGAAGCTTTCTTT
J gene: TRBJ2-1; V gene: TRBV28; D gene: TRBD2; clone size: once; CDR3 protein: CASSLSTSGISYNEQFF; CDR3 DNA: TGTGCCAGCAGTTTAAGTACTAGCGGGATTTCCTACAATGAGCAGTTCTTC
J gene: TRBJ2-7; V gene: TRBV14; D gene: -; clone size: -; CDR3 protein: CASSQNPGQGFYEQYF; CDR3 DNA: TGTGCCAGCAGCCAAAATCCGGGCCAGGGGTTCTACGAGCAGTACTTC
J gene: TRBJ1-5; V gene: TRBV19; D gene: TRBD1; clone size: -; CDR3 protein: CASRKGTVSNQPQHF; CDR3 DNA: TGTGCCAGTAGGAAGGGGACAGTTAGCAATCAGCCCCAGCATTTT